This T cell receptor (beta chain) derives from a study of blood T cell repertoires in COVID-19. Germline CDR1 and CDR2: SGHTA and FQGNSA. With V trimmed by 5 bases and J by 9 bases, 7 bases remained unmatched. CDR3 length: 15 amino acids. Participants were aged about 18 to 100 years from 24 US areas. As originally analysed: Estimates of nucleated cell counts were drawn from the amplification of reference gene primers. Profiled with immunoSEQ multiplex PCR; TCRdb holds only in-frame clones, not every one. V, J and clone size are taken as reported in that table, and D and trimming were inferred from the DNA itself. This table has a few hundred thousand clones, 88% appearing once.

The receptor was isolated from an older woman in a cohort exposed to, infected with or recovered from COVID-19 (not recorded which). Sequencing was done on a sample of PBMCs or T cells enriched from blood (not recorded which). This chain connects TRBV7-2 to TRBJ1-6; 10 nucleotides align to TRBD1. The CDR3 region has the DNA TGTGCCAGCAGCCTGGACAGGGGGAGGGGTTCACCCCTCCACTTT. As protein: CASSLDRGRGSPLHF.